Listed below are T cell receptor beta chains from one sample, sequenced in a study of cytomegalovirus exposure and HLA in healthy donors. TCRdb's table, derived via immunoSEQ multiplex PCR, lists solely in-frame clones and lacks some. The profile shows 130,000 or so clones, 75% to 85% of them singletons. The sequenced sample was PBMCs. The receptors shown here come from a woman aged 45-60 years in good health and CMV-seropositive. CDR3s include the opening cysteine and the closing phenylalanine or tryptophan. The order of the fields is clone size, J gene, V gene, D gene, CDR3 DNA, CDR3 protein. A D gene is named only where the DNA matches it firmly. Clone sizes are given selectively: once, few, many, or a class where the clone is expanded.

.	TRBJ2-7	TRBV28	.	TGTGCCAGCAGTTTGGGTCCATACGAGCGGGCCTCCTACGAGCAGTACTTC	CASSLGPYERASYEQYF
.	TRBJ2-7	TRBV6-7	.	TGTGCCAGCACCAAGGGGGGGGCCTACGAGCAGTACTTC	CASTKGGAYEQYF
once	TRBJ1-1	TRBV2	.	TGTGCCAGCAGAAGATTGACAGGCCAGGATGCTGAAGCTTTCTTT	CASRRLTGQDAEAFF
.	TRBJ1-2	TRBV11-1	.	TGTGCCAGCAGCGAAGGGGGTGCCCGGGGCTACACCTTC	CASSEGGARGYTF
once	TRBJ2-1	TRBV19	TRBD2	TGTGCCAGTAGTGGTAGCGGGAGTTCCTACAATGAGCAGTTCTTC	CASSGSGSSYNEQFF
few	TRBJ2-2	TRBV5-1	.	TGCGCCAGCAATCAGGGGACCGCGAACACCGGGGAGCTGTTTTTT	CASNQGTANTGELFF
.	TRBJ2-7	TRBV6-6	.	TGTGCCAGCAGATCCGCGGGCGAGCAGTACTTC	CASRSAGEQYF
once	TRBJ2-7	TRBV2	.	TGTGCCAGCAGACCTGGGACACGTGATGCCTTC	CASRPGTRDAF
.	TRBJ2-7	TRBV10-2	.	TGCGCCAGCAGAACCAACAGGGTATACGAGCAGTACTTC	CASRTNRVYEQYF
.	TRBJ2-7	TRBV27	TRBD2	TGTGCCAGCAGACCGGGGGGTAGCGGGAGGGCCGAGCAGTACTTC	CASRPGGSGRAEQYF
.	TRBJ2-1	TRBV6-5	.	TGTGCCACCGAACAGGGTGGCTCCTACAATGAGCAGTTCTTC	CATEQGGSYNEQFF